These T cell receptor beta chains were read from a single sample in a study of technical replicates of blood from a few donors. Assay: immunoSEQ multiplex PCR; the TCRdb copy retains only in-frame clones and omits some. The sample consists of some 80,000 clones, roughly 96% of them appearing once. Sequenced sample: T cells isolated from PBMCs. These receptors were obtained from a human donor in good health. The CDR3 runs from the conserved cysteine through the conserved F or W. Each record gives: J gene, clone size, V gene, D gene, CDR3 length, CDR3 protein, CDR3 DNA. A D gene is named only where the DNA matches it firmly. Clone size is given for some rows only: seen once, a few or many times, or a class if the clone is expanded.

>TRBJ2-7|NA|TRBV29-1|TRBD2|13
CSAGGDVSYEQYF
TGCAGCGCGGGAGGGGACGTCTCCTACGAGCAGTACTTC
>TRBJ1-5|NA|TRBV7-8|TRBD1|16
CASSRWDRGTDQPQHF
TGTGCCAGCAGCCGATGGGACAGGGGTACGGATCAGCCCCAGCATTTT
>TRBJ2-7|NA|TRBV27|TRBD2|16
CASSLRSGRANYEQYF
TGTGCCAGCAGTCTCCGTAGCGGGAGGGCCAACTACGAGCAGTACTTC
>TRBJ1-3|NA|TRBV5-1|NA|15
CASSPGTTRGNTIYF
TGCGCCAGCTCCCCAGGGACAACTCGGGGAAACACCATATATTTT
>TRBJ2-7|NA|TRBV7-9|TRBD1|15
CASSAGTGLSYEQYF
TGTGCCAGCAGCGCCGGGACAGGATTATCCTACGAGCAGTACTTC
>TRBJ2-7|NA|TRBV28|TRBD1|15
CASTLDRGRTYEQYF
TGTGCCAGCACCTTGGACAGGGGGCGCACCTACGAGCAGTACTTC
>TRBJ2-3|NA|TRBV6-5|NA|14
CASSRQASTDTQYF
TGTGCCAGCAGTAGACAGGCCAGCACAGATACGCAGTATTTT
>TRBJ1-1|once|TRBV7-9|NA|13
CASTSVGGTEAFF
TGTGCCAGCACATCGGTCGGGGGGACTGAAGCTTTCTTT
>TRBJ2-1|NA|TRBV19|NA|16
CASSIISGSSYNEQFF
TGTGCCAGTAGTATAATTAGCGGAAGCTCCTACAATGAGCAGTTCTTC
>TRBJ2-5|NA|TRBV7-9|NA|15
CASSLVGDSKETQYF
TGTGCCAGCAGCTTAGTAGGGGACTCTAAAGAGACCCAGTACTTC
>TRBJ2-3|NA|TRBV7-3|NA|14
CASSLGSGVDTQYF
TGTGCCAGCAGCTTGGGCTCAGGGGTAGATACGCAGTATTTT
>TRBJ2-1|once|TRBV5-1|TRBD2|13
CASSLAGGHEQFF
TGCGCCAGCAGCTTGGCGGGGGGACATGAGCAGTTCTTC
>TRBJ2-7|NA|TRBV7-7|NA|15
CASSRFPGSSYEQYF
TGTGCTAGCAGCCGCTTTCCCGGGAGCTCCTACGAGCAGTACTTC
>TRBJ2-7|NA|TRBV5-1|NA|15
CASSARGTDLGRQYF
TGCGCCAGCAGCGCTCGCGGGACAGATCTGGGGCGGCAGTACTTC
>TRBJ2-2|NA|TRBV5-1|TRBD1|15
CASSRTGGYTGELFF
TGCGCCAGCAGTAGGACAGGGGGCTACACCGGGGAGCTGTTTTTT
>TRBJ2-7|NA|TRBV5-6|TRBD2|13
CASSLPGGYEQYF
TGTGCCAGCAGCCTACCGGGGGGCTACGAGCAGTACTTC
>TRBJ2-3|NA|TRBV7-6|TRBD2|16
CASSFRSGSNTDTQYF
TGTGCCAGCAGCTTCCGTAGCGGGAGTAACACAGATACGCAGTATTTT
>TRBJ1-3|NA|TRBV30|TRBD1|16
CAWSTGTGEVANTIYF
TGTGCCTGGAGCACCGGGACAGGAGAAGTTGCAAACACCATATATTTT
>TRBJ2-3|NA|TRBV7-3|NA|16
CASSLTLLGGPDTQYF
TGTGCCAGCAGCTTAACCTTACTCGGGGGGCCAGATACGCAGTATTTT
>TRBJ2-7|NA|TRBV19|NA|14
CASSIAEESHEQYF
TGTGCCAGTAGTATAGCGGAGGAAAGCCACGAGCAGTACTTC
>TRBJ2-7|NA|TRBV28|NA|13
CASRPTSKYEQYF
TGTGCCAGCAGGCCCACTTCGAAATACGAGCAGTACTTC
>TRBJ1-5|NA|TRBV2|TRBD1|15
CASSIDRGENQPQHF
TGTGCCAGCTCCATTGACAGGGGGGAGAATCAGCCCCAGCATTTT
>TRBJ2-7|NA|TRBV27|NA|14
CASSFGLGPYEQYF
TGTGCCAGCAGTTTTGGGTTGGGCCCCTACGAGCAGTACTTC
>TRBJ1-2|NA|TRBV30|TRBD1|15
CAWAGQGLLNYGYTF
TGTGCCTGGGCGGGACAGGGGCTATTAAACTATGGCTACACCTTC
>TRBJ2-7|NA|TRBV20-1|NA|11
CSALDSNEQYF
TGCAGTGCTCTCGACAGTAACGAGCAGTACTTC
>TRBJ2-5|NA|TRBV6-6|TRBD1|14
CATSTVGTAETQYF
TGTGCCACCTCGACTGTTGGGACAGCAGAGACCCAGTACTTC
>TRBJ2-4|NA|TRBV9|NA|15
CASSDRIGLNNIQYF
TGTGCCAGCAGCGACCGCATCGGACTAAACAACATTCAGTACTTC
>TRBJ2-5|NA|TRBV5-1|NA|17
CASSLATRGGGGETQYF
TGCGCCAGCAGCTTGGCGACGCGGGGAGGAGGTGGAGAGACCCAGTACTTC
>TRBJ2-7|NA|TRBV11-2|NA|13
CASSPYGTGEQYF
TGTGCCAGCAGCCCTTACGGTACAGGCGAGCAGTACTTC
>TRBJ2-7|once|TRBV27|TRBD2|14
CASSLSGDLDEQYF
TGTGCCAGCAGCCTAAGCGGGGATTTGGACGAGCAGTACTTC
>TRBJ2-3|NA|TRBV9|NA|13
CASSVEGADTQYF
TGTGCCAGCAGCGTAGAAGGGGCAGATACGCAGTATTTT
>TRBJ1-2|NA|TRBV19|NA|13
CASSMYGNYGYTF
TGTGCCAGTAGTATGTACGGGAACTATGGCTACACCTTC
>TRBJ2-7|NA|TRBV19|TRBD2|12
CASSGNSYEQYF
TGTGCCAGCAGCGGGAACTCCTACGAGCAGTACTTC
>TRBJ2-3|once|TRBV11-2|NA|15
CASSSPPNTADTQYF
TGTGCCAGCAGCTCCCCCCCGAATACGGCAGATACGCAGTATTTT
>TRBJ1-2|NA|TRBV20-1|NA|11
CSARDRYGYTF
TGCAGTGCTAGAGATCGCTATGGCTACACCTTC
>TRBJ1-2|NA|TRBV7-3|NA|13
CASSLSGENGYTF
TGTGCCAGCAGCTTATCAGGGGAAAATGGCTACACCTTC
>TRBJ1-1|NA|TRBV19|NA|15
CASSVYYQGFGEAFF
TGTGCCAGTAGTGTATATTACCAGGGGTTTGGTGAAGCTTTCTTT
>TRBJ2-1|NA|TRBV29-1|NA|20
CSVDQIPLPTGRETRNEQFF
TGCAGCGTTGACCAGATCCCTCTCCCAACAGGGCGGGAGACTCGCAATGAGCAGTTCTTC
>TRBJ2-1|once|TRBV28|NA|14
CASSFSSSYNEQFF
TGTGCCAGCAGTTTTTCGTCCTCCTACAATGAGCAGTTCTTC
>TRBJ1-3|NA|TRBV2|TRBD1|15
CASSWRQGSGNTIYF
TGTGCCAGCAGCTGGAGACAGGGCTCTGGAAACACCATATATTTT
>TRBJ2-2|NA|TRBV2|TRBD2|18
CASTDWTSGTWGTGELFF
TGTGCCAGCACTGATTGGACTAGCGGGACCTGGGGCACCGGGGAGCTGTTTTTT
>TRBJ2-2|once|TRBV6-6|NA|15
CASSPLRGNTGELFF
TGTGCCAGCAGTCCCCTTCGCGGAAATACCGGGGAGCTGTTTTTT
>TRBJ2-7|NA|TRBV28|NA|15
CASSPTGTGTYEQYF
TGTGCCAGCAGTCCTACAGGGACGGGGACATACGAGCAGTACTTC
>TRBJ2-2|NA|TRBV25-1|TRBD2|16
CASSEVASGNTGELFF
TGTGCCAGCAGTGAAGTGGCTAGCGGGAACACCGGGGAGCTGTTTTTT
>TRBJ2-1|NA|TRBV28|TRBD2|18
CASNLRQGLLAGFNEQFF
TGTGCCAGCAACCTCCGACAGGGTCTACTAGCGGGGTTCAATGAGCAGTTCTTC
>TRBJ1-4|NA|TRBV7-6|NA|17
CASSLEGDGTPNEKLFF
TGTGCCAGCAGCTTAGAGGGGGACGGGACACCCAATGAAAAACTGTTTTTT
>TRBJ2-1|NA|TRBV2|TRBD2|16
CASSGAGLGSYNEQFF
TGTGCCAGCAGTGGAGCGGGACTAGGCTCCTACAATGAGCAGTTCTTC
>TRBJ2-3|NA|TRBV5-4|NA|15
CASSSRTDGTDTQYF
TGTGCCAGCAGCTCGCGGACAGACGGCACAGATACGCAGTATTTT
>TRBJ2-7|NA|TRBV5-6|NA|14
CASSLGTDYYEQYF
TGTGCCAGCAGCTTGGGGACAGACTACTACGAGCAGTACTTC
>TRBJ2-1|NA|TRBV5-4|NA|15
CASSQVQGSYNEQFF
TGTGCCAGCAGCCAAGTCCAGGGGAGCTACAATGAGCAGTTCTTC
>TRBJ2-7|NA|TRBV5-1|TRBD2|15
CASSLVSGGPGEQYF
TGCGCCAGCAGCTTGGTTAGCGGGGGACCGGGCGAGCAGTACTTC
>TRBJ2-2|NA|TRBV5-1|NA|15
CASSLNPGTTGELFF
TGCGCCAGCAGCTTGAACCCGGGGACTACCGGGGAGCTGTTTTTT
>TRBJ1-2|NA|TRBV27|NA|11
CAAQWRAGYTF
TGTGCCGCCCAATGGAGGGCCGGCTACACCTTC
>TRBJ1-4|NA|TRBV7-9|TRBD1|16
CASSLFSGQVNEKLFF
TGTGCCAGCAGCTTATTTTCGGGACAGGTTAATGAAAAACTGTTTTTT
>TRBJ2-1|NA|TRBV5-6|NA|14
CASSVTRSYNEQFF
TGTGCCAGCAGCGTGACTAGGTCCTACAATGAGCAGTTCTTC
>TRBJ2-1|once|TRBV29-1|NA|14
CSVEVQEGGNEQFF
TGCAGCGTTGAAGTTCAAGAGGGCGGCAATGAGCAGTTCTTC
>TRBJ2-7|NA|TRBV2|NA|13
CATRRDLPNEQYF
TGTGCCACCAGGCGGGACTTACCTAACGAGCAGTACTTC
>TRBJ2-5|NA|TRBV7-3|NA|15
CASSLPGVVGETQYF
TGTGCCAGCAGCTTACCAGGGGTAGTTGGAGAGACCCAGTACTTC
>TRBJ1-4|once|TRBV18|NA|15
CASSPRGGESEKLFF
TGTGCCAGCTCACCACGCGGGGGGGAGAGTGAAAAACTGTTTTTT